This entry lists 26 T cell receptor beta chains sequenced from one sample in a study of OX40 agonist ivuxolimab in advanced cancers. Measured with immunoSEQ multiplex PCR; TCRdb has only the in-frame clones, and not every one. The sample consists of 30,000 or so clones, 65% to 80% of them appearing once. Sequencing was performed on CD4+ or CD8+ T cells sorted from blood, taken in a trial of the OX40 agonist ivuxolimab. Every receptor here comes from an adult with an advanced solid tumor such as melanoma, head and neck, liver or kidney cancer.

The chain links TRBV30 to TRBJ1-4, with D tentatively TRBD1 (5 bases). The CDR3 is 15 residues long. V was pared by 0 bases and J by 7 bases, with 15 bases between. Germline V lookup: CDR1 GTSNPN, CDR2 SVGIG (reference sequence). The CDR3 loop reads CAWSVMGHGGEKLFF. CDR3 DNA sequence: TGTGCCTGGAGTGTAATGGGGCACGGTGGTGAAAAACTGTTTTTT.

The rearrangement uses TRBV29-1 and TRBJ1-1; D uncertain. The germline V gene encodes CDR1 SQVTM and CDR2 ANQGSEA. The germline V and J ends were trimmed by 3 bases and 1 base, with 6 bases remaining between them. The CDR3 sequence is 12 residues long. The CDR3 region is CSVDVSNTEAFF. The CDR3 bases are TGCAGCGTTGATGTGTCGAACACTGAAGCTTTCTTT.

V is TRBV11-1 and J is TRBJ2-5; D possibly uses TRBD1 or TRBD2 (5 bases each). Germline lookup yields CDR1 SGHAT and CDR2 FQDESV (reference sequence). V was cut by 3 bases and J by 4 bases, with 15 bases left in between. The CDR3 extends over 15 amino acids. CDR3 residues: CASSLGRLEGETQYF. The CDR3 bases are TGTGCCAGCAGCTTGGGACGCCTGGAAGGAGAGACCCAGTACTTC. Using reference TRBV11-1 and TRBJ2-5 for the parts outside the CDR3, the full variable domain is EAEVAQSPRYKITEKSQAVAFWCDPISGHATLYWYRQILGQGPELLVQFQDESVVDDSQLPKDRFSAERLKGVDSTLKIQPAELGDSAMYLCASSLGRLEGETQYFGPGTRLLVL.

This chain connects TRBV6-6 to TRBJ1-3; D is ambiguous. With 6 bases removed from V and 0 bases from J, the gap between germline ends came to 12 bases. The CDR3 extends over 15 amino acids. Germline CDR1 MNHNY, CDR2 SVGAGI (reference sequence). CDR3 in amino acids: CASRAQGHSGNTIYF. DNA for the CDR3: TGTGCCAGCAGGGCTCAAGGGCACTCTGGAAACACCATATATTTT.

The rearrangement joins TRBV6-5 to TRBJ1-2; TRBD1 agrees at 7 bases. Trimming at V came to 6 bases and at J to 0 bases, leaving 7 bases not matched to a gene. The CDR3 covers 15 residues. Germline V gene lookup returns CDR1 MNHEY and CDR2 SVGAGI. CDR3 coding DNA: TGTGCCAGCAGACACACAGGGGATCCTAACTATGGCTACACCTTC. Residues: CASRHTGDPNYGYTF.

The chain carries TRBV28 and TRBJ2-7; TRBD1 aligns across 10 bases. CDR1 is MDHEN, CDR2 SYDVKM, per germline. The CDR3 is 16 residues long. V lost 5 bases, J lost 1 base, and 8 bases stayed unmatched. The CDR3 sequence: CASSPPKDRGSYEQYF. The CDR3 DNA follows: TGTGCCAGCAGTCCTCCCAAGGACAGGGGGTCCTACGAGCAGTACTTC. Looking up the rest from reference TRBV28 and TRBJ2-7 gives the full variable domain: DVKVTQSSRYLVKRTGEKVFLECVQDMDHENMFWYRQDPGLGLRLIYFSYDVKMKEKGDIPEGYSVSREKKERFSLILESASTNQTSMYLCASSPPKDRGSYEQYFGPGTRLTVT.

This chain uses TRBV6-1 with TRBJ1-5; D ambiguous. The length of the CDR3 is 14 residues. In germline, CDR1 is MNHNS, CDR2 SASEGT. V lost 7 bases to trimming and J lost 0 bases, with 10 bases between them. The CDR3 DNA reads TGTGCCAGCATTGGGTGGTCTAGCAATCAGCCCCAGCATTTT. This gives the protein CASIGWSSNQPQHF.

The rearrangement uses TRBV4-1 and TRBJ2-2, with a weak D call TRBD1 (7 bases). The CDR3 runs to 14 residues. Trimming took 3 bases from V and 7 from J, leaving 12 bases between them. Germline CDR1 MGHRA, CDR2 YSYEKL. The DNA of the CDR3 is TGCGCCAGCAGCCAGGAGGGGGCAGGCGGGGAGCTGTTTTTT. This codes for CASSQEGAGGELFF.

The chain uses TRBV11-2 and TRBJ2-1, with D tentatively TRBD2 (5 bases). CDR3 length: 13 residues. Trimming took off 5 bases at V and 5 bases at J, with 10 bases between the two ends. Germline CDR1 SGHAT, CDR2 FQNNGV. The CDR3 spells CASSNGLDNEQFF. The CDR3 DNA is TGTGCCAGCAGCAACGGACTGGACAATGAGCAGTTCTTC.

The V call is TRBV29-1, the J call TRBJ1-5; the D gene is possibly TRBD1 (5 bases). The V gene lost 4 bases and the J gene lost 0 bases, with 13 bases spanning the gap. Germline CDR1 SQVTM, CDR2 ANQGSEA. CDR3 length: 15 amino acids. For the CDR3, the DNA is TGCAGCGTTGGTGGGGGGTCTGATAGCAATCAGCCCCAGCATTTT. Translating it yields CSVGGGSDSNQPQHF.

This chain uses TRBV2 with TRBJ1-1; D ambiguous. The CDR3 is 12 amino acids. Germline V gives CDR1 SNHLY, CDR2 FYNNEI. Trimming cost V 2 bases and J 8 bases, with 9 bases left between them. CDR3 loop: CASSELQREAFF. CDR3 DNA sequence: TGTGCCAGCAGTGAACTACAGAGAGAAGCTTTCTTT.

This chain links TRBV5-1 with TRBJ2-3, with unresolved D. Trimming took off 0 bases at V and 3 bases at J, with 5 bases between the two ends. The germline gives CDR1 SGHRS, CDR2 YFSETQ. This CDR3 is built from 13 residues. CDR3 sequence: CASSLVVTDTQYF. The DNA for the CDR3 is TGCGCCAGCAGCTTGGTGGTGACAGATACGCAGTATTTT.

The chain carries TRBV15 and TRBJ2-5; 10 bases align to TRBD1. Unmatched junction bases numbered 5, after V lost 2 bases and J lost 5 bases. The V gene's germline CDR1 is LNHNV and CDR2 YYDKDF (reference sequence). The CDR3 contains 15 residues. The chain's CDR3 is CATSRRQGAGETQYF. The CDR3 region has the DNA TGTGCCACCAGCAGAAGACAGGGGGCTGGGGAGACCCAGTACTTC.

In its sample, this clone was seen a few times. The CDR3 reads CASSFGGRAPLHF. CDR3 nucleotides: TGTGCCAGCAGCTTCGGCGGTCGGGCACCCCTCCACTTT. The chain carries TRBV7-9 and TRBJ1-6; no definite D call. CDR3 length: 13 residues. Germline CDR1 reads SEHNR; CDR2 reads FQNEAQ (reference sequence). V was pared by 3 bases and J by 11 bases, with 11 bases between. The whole variable domain, filled in from reference TRBV7-9 and TRBJ1-6, reads DTGVSQNPRHKITKRGQNVTFRCDPISEHNRLYWYRQTLGQGPEFLTYFQNEAQLEKSRLLSDRFSAERPKGSFSTLEIQRTEQGDSAMYLCASSFGGRAPLHFGNGTRLTVT.

Only a few counts were recorded for this clone. The J gene is TRBJ1-5, the V gene TRBV2; D is uncertain. The ends were cut back, 6 bases at V and 0 bases at J, with 9 bases in the middle. The CDR3 has 14 amino acids. CDR1 and CDR2 from the germline V gene are SNHLY and FYNNEI. CDR3 DNA: TGTGCCAGCAGCGCGGTGTATAGCAATCAGCCCCAGCATTTT. Protein sequence: CASSAVYSNQPQHF.

This clone is judged medium-sized. The chain links TRBV7-9 to TRBJ1-1, with 9 bases aligning to TRBD1. Germline loops: CDR1 SEHNR, CDR2 FQNEAQ (reference sequence). This CDR3 has 18 residues. J gave up 2 bases and V 5 bases, and 15 bases lay outside the gene matches. The DNA for the CDR3 is TGTGCCAGCAGCCCCGTAGCCGGGACAGGGATGGGCAACACTGAAGCTTTCTTT. This encodes CASSPVAGTGMGNTEAFF.

The chain recombines TRBV6-1 with TRBJ1-6, with D unclear. The germline gives CDR1 MNHNS, CDR2 SASEGT. V lost 2 bases and J lost 7, with 6 bases in between. There are 13 residues in the CDR3. The CDR3 region is CASSEIENSPLHF. Here the CDR3 DNA reads TGTGCCAGCAGTGAAATAGAGAATTCACCCCTCCACTTT.

V usage is TRBV10-3 and J usage is TRBJ1-5; 10 bases fit TRBD1. The germline gives CDR1 ENHRY, CDR2 SYGVKD. J was trimmed by 6 bases and V by 6 bases; bases with no gene match: 5. This CDR3 has 14 residues. Here the CDR3 reads CAISDRGRGQPQHF. The CDR3 nucleotides read TGTGCCATCAGCGACAGGGGGCGCGGTCAGCCCCAGCATTTT.

In this sample, this clone turned up a few times. In the same sample, other DNA sequences code for this CDR3. This chain joins TRBV5-1 and TRBJ2-7, with D unclear. Trimming cost V 0 bases and J 4 bases, with 8 bases left between them. There are 13 residues in the CDR3. Germline V CDR1 and CDR2: SGHRS, YFSETQ. The CDR3 reads CASSLVAAYEQYF. CDR3 sequence (DNA): TGCGCCAGCAGCTTGGTGGCAGCTTACGAGCAGTACTTC.

The chain recombines TRBV5-4 with TRBJ1-3, with D possibly matching TRBD1 (5 bases). CDR1 and CDR2 (germline): SGHNT, YYREEE (reference sequence). The CDR3 extends over 17 amino acids. Deletions cut 3 bases from V and 1 base from J, with 17 bases between. The CDR3 here is CASSWGGSGTSGNTIYF. CDR3 bases: TGTGCCAGCAGCTGGGGTGGTTCGGGGACTTCTGGAAACACCATATATTTT.

This clone has just one count. The gene calls are TRBV7-9 and TRBJ1-1; D is unresolved. V lost 2 bases, J lost 4 bases, and 8 bases lay in between. The CDR3 length is 13 residues. The germline V gene has CDR1 SEHNR and CDR2 FQNEAQ (reference sequence). The CDR3 nucleotides are TGTGCCAGCAGCTTAAAAGGGCCCACTGAAGCTTTCTTT. It specifies CASSLKGPTEAFF.

Remarks on this clone: Other DNA sequences of this sample code for an identical CDR3. The V and J genes are TRBV2 and TRBJ1-5; D is undetermined. Germline V gene sequence: CDR1 SNHLY, CDR2 FYNNEI. This CDR3 is 13 amino acids long. Trimming took 6 bases from V and 2 from J, leaving 8 bases between them. The chain's CDR3 is CASRREGNQPQHF. Written as DNA, the CDR3 is TGTGCCAGCAGGAGAGAGGGCAATCAGCCCCAGCATTTT.

V and J are TRBV19 and TRBJ1-3; perhaps TRBD1 as D (6 bases). Germline V gene sequence: CDR1 LNHDA, CDR2 SQIVND (reference sequence). CDR3 length equals 15 residues. Trimming removed 3 bases from V and 3 bases from J, with 12 bases in between. The CDR3 nucleotides read TGTGCCAGTAGTATGCTACAGGGTCGTGGAAACACCATATATTTT. This gives the protein CASSMLQGRGNTIYF.

Regarding this clone: Other DNA sequences within the sample encode an identical CDR3. The gene calls are TRBV5-6 and TRBJ2-1; D gene unclear. This CDR3 is built from 11 residues. V lost 1 base to trimming and J lost 4 bases, with 0 bases between them. Germline loops: CDR1 SGHDT, CDR2 YYEEEE. CDR3 sequence reads: CASSLYNEQFF. In DNA, the CDR3 is TGTGCCAGCAGCTTGTACAATGAGCAGTTCTTC.

This clone is a singleton in its sample. The chain couples TRBV4-1 to TRBJ2-5; 7 nucleotides match TRBD1. V was pared by 3 bases and J by 1 base, with 2 bases of the junction left unmatched. This CDR3 has 14 residues. The germline gives CDR1 MGHRA, CDR2 YSYEKL. The CDR3 protein is CASSQRTGQETQYF. Here the CDR3 DNA reads TGCGCCAGCAGCCAGAGGACAGGCCAAGAGACCCAGTACTTC.

The V call is TRBV30, the J call TRBJ2-5; 12 bases fit TRBD2. Gene TRBJ2-7 matches the end of the DNA better, so the J call may be wrong. CDR1 and CDR2 (germline): GTSNPN, SVGIG (reference sequence). This CDR3 is built from 16 residues. The DNA for the CDR3 is TGTGCCTGGAGCACTCATTCTAGCGGGGGGGTCCACGAGCAGTACTTC. Its protein product is CAWSTHSSGGVHEQYF.